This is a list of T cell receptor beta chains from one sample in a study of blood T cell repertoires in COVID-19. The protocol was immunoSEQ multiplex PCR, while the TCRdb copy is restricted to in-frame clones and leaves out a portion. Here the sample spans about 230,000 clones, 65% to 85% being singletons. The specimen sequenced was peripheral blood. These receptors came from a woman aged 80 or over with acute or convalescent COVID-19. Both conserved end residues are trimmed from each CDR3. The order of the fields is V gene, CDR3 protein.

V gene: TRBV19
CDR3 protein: ASSIVVQLNTEAF

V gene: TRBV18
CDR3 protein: ASSPTSGGDTQY

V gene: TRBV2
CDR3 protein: ASTTGQGDQPQH

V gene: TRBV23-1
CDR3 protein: ASSQSKQGRNSPLH

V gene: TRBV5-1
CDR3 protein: ASRTRQGVLETQY

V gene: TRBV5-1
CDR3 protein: ASSSMGTFTSGINEQY

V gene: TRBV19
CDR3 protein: ASSIGASGGAETQY

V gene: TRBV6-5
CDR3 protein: ASSYGPLAQQY

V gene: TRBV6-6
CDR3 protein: ASSTGLGQPQH

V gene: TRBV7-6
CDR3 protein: ASSLKGGDTEAF

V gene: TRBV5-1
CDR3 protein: ASSLAWGLAGVRSNEQF

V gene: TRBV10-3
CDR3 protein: AISPVNNEQF

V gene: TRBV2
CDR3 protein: ASSEDGLAPYGVGANVLT

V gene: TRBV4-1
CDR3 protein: ASSQDRGPTEAF

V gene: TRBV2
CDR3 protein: ASSAEALGAF

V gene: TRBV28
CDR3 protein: ASSVRGRAFSIISYNEQF

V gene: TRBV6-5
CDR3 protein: ASRQGAGTEAF

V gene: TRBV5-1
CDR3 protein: ASTSGGAGSEQF

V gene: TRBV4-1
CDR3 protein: ASSQGGSSTGELF

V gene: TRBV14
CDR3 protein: ASSQAISGELF

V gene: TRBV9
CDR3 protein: ASSVDADRMNTEAF

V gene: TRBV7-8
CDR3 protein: ASSSDRVLNEQF

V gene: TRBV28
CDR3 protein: ASSLSPGSGNTIY

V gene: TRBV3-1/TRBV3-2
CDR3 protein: ASSQVAGGNSPLH